There are a few counts of the clone carrying this T cell receptor beta chain. This sample was included in a study of T cells in Graves' hyperthyroidism and ophthalmopathy. Over 18 months, lack of ophthalmopathy progression marked Graves' hyperthyroidism as stable. TCR beta CDR3 regions were amplified from RNA transcripts. First-round RT-PCR targeting the TCR CDR3 was performed with the HTBI primer set. Each CDR3 protein gets one entry after TCRdb re-called the multiplex PCR reads with MiXCR. Of about 710,000 distinct CDR3 sequences detected, 16% appear once; the ten largest clones hold under 8.5%. The sequencing input was blood. This TCR derives from a young man with Graves' hyperthyroidism.

This CDR3 is CSARGVGGSRYNSPLHF. For the CDR3, the DNA is TGCAGTGCTAGAGGGGTAGGAGGGAGCCGCTATAATTCACCCCTCCACTTT. The chain has TRBV20-1 and TRBJ1-6; D gene uncertain. V gave up 1 base and J gave up 3 bases, with 16 bases separating them. CDR3 length: 17 residues. Germline CDR1 DFQATT, CDR2 SNEGSKA (reference sequence).